A selection of T cell receptor beta chains follows, all from one sample in a study of PD-L1 blockade in urothelial cancer. Measured with immunoSEQ multiplex PCR; TCRdb has only the in-frame clones, and not every one. The sample lists tens of thousands of clones, about 90% occurring once. Sequenced here: PBMCs, sampled around atezolizumab (anti-PD-L1) treatment. These receptors were taken from an older woman with urothelial cancer. Both conserved end residues are part of each CDR3. The order of the fields is J gene, V gene, D gene, clone size, CDR3 DNA, CDR3 protein. The D gene is left open where the match is weak. Clone sizes are given selectively: once, few, many, or a class where the clone is expanded.

TRBJ1-1,TRBV6-5,.,.,TGTGCCAGCAGTTACTCCGTGTGGAGGCTGGGTATAGAAGCTTTCTTT,CASSYSVWRLGIEAFF
TRBJ2-7,TRBV7-9,.,.,TGTGCCAGCAGCCAAACAGGGTACGAGCAGTACTTC,CASSQTGYEQYF
TRBJ2-4,TRBV5-5,.,.,TGTGCCAGCAGCTTGGCCGGGACTAAAAACATTCAGTACTTC,CASSLAGTKNIQYF
TRBJ2-1,TRBV30,TRBD2,.,TGTGCCTGGAGACTAGCGGGAGGGAATGAGCAGTTCTTC,CAWRLAGGNEQFF
TRBJ2-7,TRBV5-1,TRBD2,.,TGCGCCAGCAGTTCCGGGACTAGCGGATCCTACGAGCAGTACTTC,CASSSGTSGSYEQYF
TRBJ1-2,TRBV27,.,.,TGTGCCAGCAGACAGGCCGGGACAACTAACTATGGCTACACCTTC,CASRQAGTTNYGYTF
TRBJ2-5,TRBV7-2,.,.,TGTGCCAGCAGCTTAGTTGGTAGCAGCTCAGAGACCCAGTACTTC,CASSLVGSSSETQYF
TRBJ2-2,TRBV4-3,TRBD2,.,TGCGCCAGCAGCCAAGATCCGGAGGGACTAGCGAACACCGGGGAGCTGTTTTTT,CASSQDPEGLANTGELFF
TRBJ1-3,TRBV7-9,.,few,TGTGCCAGCAGCTTAGAAACGGCTGGAAACACCATATATTTT,CASSLETAGNTIYF
TRBJ2-7,TRBV11-2,.,.,TGTGCCAGCAGTCCGGCTCAAATAGGACTAAAGCAGTACTTC,CASSPAQIGLKQYF
TRBJ2-2,TRBV25-1,.,once,TGTGCCAGCAGTGATATTAGCGGGAACACCGGGGAGCTGTTTTTT,CASSDISGNTGELFF
TRBJ2-1,TRBV9,.,.,TGTGCCAGCAGCTCTAAGTCCGGGACTCTCACCTACAATGAGCAGTTCTTC,CASSSKSGTLTYNEQFF
TRBJ2-3,TRBV28,.,.,TGTGCCAGCAGTTTCTTAAGCGGCACAGATACGCAGTATTTT,CASSFLSGTDTQYF
TRBJ1-1,TRBV7-6,TRBD1,.,TGTGCCAGCGGGGACAGGGCGAACACTGAAGCTTTCTTT,CASGDRANTEAFF
TRBJ2-2,TRBV2,.,.,TGTGCCAGCAGCCCTCCTACCGGGGAGCTGTTTTTT,CASSPPTGELFF
TRBJ2-3,TRBV5-1,.,.,TGCGCCAGCAGCGGAGTAAGCACAGATACGCAGTATTTT,CASSGVSTDTQYF
TRBJ1-1,TRBV5-5,TRBD1,.,TGTGCCAGCAGCTTGGACAGGGGTATTGGGACTGAAGCTTTCTTT,CASSLDRGIGTEAFF
TRBJ2-5,TRBV9,TRBD1,.,TGTGCCAGCAGCGTAGATAGGGACAGGGTTGAGACCCAGTACTTC,CASSVDRDRVETQYF
TRBJ2-5,TRBV18,.,.,TGTGCCAGCTCACCACCGAACAGCCAAGAGACCCAGTACTTC,CASSPPNSQETQYF
TRBJ1-1,TRBV5-1,TRBD1,.,TGCGCCAGCAGCCCCCGGACAGGGGAGGGCACTGAAGCTTTCTTT,CASSPRTGEGTEAFF
TRBJ2-7,TRBV7-6,.,.,TGTGCCAGCAGCTCAACAGGGCTCGAGCAGTACTTC,CASSSTGLEQYF
TRBJ2-7,TRBV7-9,TRBD2,.,TGTGCCAGCAGCTTAGAAGGCGGGAGCTCCTACGAGCAGTACTTC,CASSLEGGSSYEQYF
TRBJ1-1,TRBV10-1,.,.,TGCGCCAGCAGTGGACAGGCGAACACTGAAGCTTTCTTT,CASSGQANTEAFF
TRBJ2-3,TRBV28,TRBD1,.,TGTGCCAGCAGCCAGGGGGCCACAGATACGCAGTATTTT,CASSQGATDTQYF
TRBJ2-7,TRBV19,.,.,TGTGCCAGCTCTGGGAAGGAGTCAGGGTTCGAGCAGTACTTC,CASSGKESGFEQYF
TRBJ2-1,TRBV11-2,.,once,TGTGCCAGCAGCTTATCCAGGGCTGACTACAATGAGCAGTTCTTC,CASSLSRADYNEQFF
TRBJ2-3,TRBV4-1,.,.,TGCGCCAGCAGCCTGGAGGGCTCTCACAGCACAGATACGCAGTATTTT,CASSLEGSHSTDTQYF
TRBJ1-1,TRBV10-3,.,.,TGTGCCATCAGTGAGAGGCGGATTGAAGCTTTCTTT,CAISERRIEAFF
TRBJ2-1,TRBV7-2,.,.,TGTGCCAGCAGCGACAGGTATGAGCAGTTCTTC,CASSDRYEQFF
TRBJ2-5,TRBV19,.,once,TGTGCCAGTAGCCCGAGTTTTTTCCAAGAGACCCAGTACTTC,CASSPSFFQETQYF
TRBJ2-2,TRBV5-6,.,.,TGTGCCAGCAGCTCGGGGGGCCCATACACCGGGGAGCTGTTTTTT,CASSSGGPYTGELFF
TRBJ2-3,TRBV2,TRBD2,.,TGTGCCAGCAGGGAACTAGCGGGAGTGGTTACGCAGTATTTT,CASRELAGVVTQYF
TRBJ1-5,TRBV28,.,.,TGTGCCAGCAGGCCCGGACATCTTCACAGTCAGCCCCAGCATTTT,CASRPGHLHSQPQHF
TRBJ2-1,TRBV20-1,.,.,TGCAGTGCTAGAGATCTTGGGACAAGAATCTTC,CSARDLGTRIF
TRBJ1-2,TRBV28,TRBD1,.,TGTGCCAGCAGCTTGCCTCAGGGGGCGTGGGGCTACACCTTC,CASSLPQGAWGYTF
TRBJ1-1,TRBV6-6,.,.,TGTGCCAGCAGTTACTCGGGGACACCCAACACTGAAGCTTTCTTT,CASSYSGTPNTEAFF
TRBJ2-5,TRBV7-9,.,.,TGTGCCAGCAGCCCCCTCTCCGGGATCGAAGAGACCCAGTACTTC,CASSPLSGIEETQYF
TRBJ2-7,TRBV25-1,TRBD2,.,TGTGCCAGCAGTGTTAGCGGGGGGACCTACGAGCAGTACTTC,CASSVSGGTYEQYF
TRBJ1-1,TRBV7-6,.,.,TGTGCCAGCAGCTTAGTGGTGGGGGGGGGCCTGGGCACTGAAGCTTTCTTT,CASSLVVGGGLGTEAFF
TRBJ2-7,TRBV19,TRBD1,.,TGTGCCAGTAGTGTACGACAGGGGGCCGACGAGCAGTACTTC,CASSVRQGADEQYF
TRBJ1-4,TRBV28,TRBD1,.,TGTGCCAGCAGTTTTGTTTTGGGGACAGGGACTGAAAAACTGTTTTTT,CASSFVLGTGTEKLFF
TRBJ1-1,TRBV9,.,.,TGTGCCAGCAGCGCCACCGCGGGGATTAATCTTGAAGCTTTCTTT,CASSATAGINLEAFF